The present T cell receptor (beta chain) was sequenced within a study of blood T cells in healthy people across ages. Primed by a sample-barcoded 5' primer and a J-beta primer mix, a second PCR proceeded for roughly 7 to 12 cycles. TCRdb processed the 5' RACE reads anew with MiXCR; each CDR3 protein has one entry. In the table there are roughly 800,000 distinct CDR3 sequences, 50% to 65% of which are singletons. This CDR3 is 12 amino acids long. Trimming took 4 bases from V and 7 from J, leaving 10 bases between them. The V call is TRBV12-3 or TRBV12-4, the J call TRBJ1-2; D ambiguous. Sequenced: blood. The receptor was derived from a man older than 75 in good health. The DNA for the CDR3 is TGTGCCAGCAGTTCCCGACCGGCTGGCTACACCTTC. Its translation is CASSSRPAGYTF.